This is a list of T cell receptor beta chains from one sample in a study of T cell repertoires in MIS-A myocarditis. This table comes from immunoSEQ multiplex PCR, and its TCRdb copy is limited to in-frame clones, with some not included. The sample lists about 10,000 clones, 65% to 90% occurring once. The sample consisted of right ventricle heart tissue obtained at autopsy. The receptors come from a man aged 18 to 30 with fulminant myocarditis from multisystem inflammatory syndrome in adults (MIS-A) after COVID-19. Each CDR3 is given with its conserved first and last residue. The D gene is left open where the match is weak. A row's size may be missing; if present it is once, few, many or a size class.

cdr3_nt: TGTGCCAGCAGTACACAGAACTCGGGTGACGAGCAGTACTTC
cdr3_aa: CASSTQNSGDEQYF
v_call: TRBV27
clone_size: -
cdr3_length: 14
j_call: TRBJ2-7
d_call: -

cdr3_nt: TGTGCCAGCAGCCGACAGGCGAACTCCTACGAGCAGTACTTC
cdr3_aa: CASSRQANSYEQYF
v_call: TRBV5-5
clone_size: once
cdr3_length: 14
j_call: TRBJ2-7
d_call: -

cdr3_nt: TGTGCCAGCAGTTTAAGACAGGGGGGTAACACTGAAGCTTTCTTT
cdr3_aa: CASSLRQGGNTEAFF
v_call: TRBV27
clone_size: -
cdr3_length: 15
j_call: TRBJ1-1
d_call: TRBD1

cdr3_nt: TGTGCCAGCAGCTCCAATAGACTAGCGACAACGTCAGATACGCAGTATTTT
cdr3_aa: CASSSNRLATTSDTQYF
v_call: TRBV7-9
clone_size: -
cdr3_length: 17
j_call: TRBJ2-3
d_call: TRBD2

cdr3_nt: TGTGCCAGCAGTTATGGGGGACAGGGCGAAACCTACGAGCAGTACTTC
cdr3_aa: CASSYGGQGETYEQYF
v_call: TRBV6-6
clone_size: -
cdr3_length: 16
j_call: TRBJ2-7
d_call: TRBD1

cdr3_nt: TGTGCCACCAGTGACCCCTGGGGGACGGAGCTAAAGAATGAGCAGTTCTTC
cdr3_aa: CATSDPWGTELKNEQFF
v_call: TRBV24-1
clone_size: -
cdr3_length: 17
j_call: TRBJ2-1
d_call: -

cdr3_nt: TGTGCCAGCAGTCCCGGGACAGAAGATCAGCCCCAGCATTTT
cdr3_aa: CASSPGTEDQPQHF
v_call: TRBV28
clone_size: -
cdr3_length: 14
j_call: TRBJ1-5
d_call: TRBD1

cdr3_nt: TGTGCCAGCAGCTCCCAAGCGGGGGGTGTCACTGAAGCTTTCTTT
cdr3_aa: CASSSQAGGVTEAFF
v_call: TRBV7-2
clone_size: -
cdr3_length: 15
j_call: TRBJ1-1
d_call: -

cdr3_nt: TGTGCCAGTAACGGACGGTACAGAGAGTTTCAGCCCCAGCATTTT
cdr3_aa: CASNGRYREFQPQHF
v_call: TRBV19
clone_size: -
cdr3_length: 15
j_call: TRBJ1-5
d_call: -

cdr3_nt: TGTGCCAGCAGCTTGTATCGCCGTGAAGATACGCAGTATTTT
cdr3_aa: CASSLYRREDTQYF
v_call: TRBV5-6
clone_size: -
cdr3_length: 14
j_call: TRBJ2-3
d_call: -

cdr3_nt: TGTGCCAGCAGCTTACACGACTACGAGCAGTACTTC
cdr3_aa: CASSLHDYEQYF
v_call: TRBV7-8
clone_size: -
cdr3_length: 12
j_call: TRBJ2-7
d_call: -

cdr3_nt: TGCGCCAGCAGCGAACTAGCGGGGGGGGACAATGAGCAGTTCTTC
cdr3_aa: CASSELAGGDNEQFF
v_call: TRBV5-1
clone_size: -
cdr3_length: 15
j_call: TRBJ2-1
d_call: TRBD2

cdr3_nt: TGTGCCAGCAGTTACCAGGGGAACACTGAAGCTTTCTTT
cdr3_aa: CASSYQGNTEAFF
v_call: TRBV6-5
clone_size: once
cdr3_length: 13
j_call: TRBJ1-1
d_call: -

cdr3_nt: TGTGCCAGCAGTGAAAGGGTCTTATCGACCCTAGGGGAGCGTGGAGAGACCCAGTACTTC
cdr3_aa: CASSERVLSTLGERGETQYF
v_call: TRBV2
clone_size: -
cdr3_length: 20
j_call: TRBJ2-5
d_call: -

cdr3_nt: TGTGCCAGCAGCTTAGCCCCCGCAAAGAGCACAGATACGCAGTATTTT
cdr3_aa: CASSLAPAKSTDTQYF
v_call: TRBV7-9
clone_size: -
cdr3_length: 16
j_call: TRBJ2-3
d_call: -

cdr3_nt: TGTGCCAGCCAGACAGGCTCTGGAAACACCATATATTTT
cdr3_aa: CASQTGSGNTIYF
v_call: TRBV19
clone_size: -
cdr3_length: 13
j_call: TRBJ1-3
d_call: -

cdr3_nt: TGTGCCAGCAGCCAAGATTGGGCGGATCCGACCCAGTACTTC
cdr3_aa: CASSQDWADPTQYF
v_call: TRBV3-1/TRBV3-2
clone_size: once
cdr3_length: 14
j_call: TRBJ2-5
d_call: -

cdr3_nt: TGTGCCAGCAAAAAATCGAATCAGGATGAAAAACTGTTTTTT
cdr3_aa: CASKKSNQDEKLFF
v_call: TRBV2
clone_size: few
cdr3_length: 14
j_call: TRBJ1-4
d_call: -

cdr3_nt: TGTGCCAGCTCACGGACAGGAGTAGGAACTGAAGCTTTCTTT
cdr3_aa: CASSRTGVGTEAFF
v_call: TRBV18
clone_size: -
cdr3_length: 14
j_call: TRBJ1-1
d_call: TRBD1

cdr3_nt: TGTGCCAGCAGTGATAGCAGATCTGGGGCCAACGTCCTGACTTTC
cdr3_aa: CASSDSRSGANVLTF
v_call: TRBV6-4
clone_size: -
cdr3_length: 15
j_call: TRBJ2-6
d_call: -

cdr3_nt: TGTGCCAGCAGCCCGCCTCCCTCGACTAGCGGGGCGGCCGGGGAGCTGTTTTTT
cdr3_aa: CASSPPPSTSGAAGELFF
v_call: TRBV7-2
clone_size: -
cdr3_length: 18
j_call: TRBJ2-2
d_call: TRBD2

cdr3_nt: TGTGCCAGCAGCGTAGCAAGCCAGCCCAACTACGAGCAGTACTTC
cdr3_aa: CASSVASQPNYEQYF
v_call: TRBV9
clone_size: -
cdr3_length: 15
j_call: TRBJ2-7
d_call: -

cdr3_nt: TGTGCCAGCAGTTTATCAGGACAGGGCTGGAAGGAAGCTTTCTTT
cdr3_aa: CASSLSGQGWKEAFF
v_call: TRBV27
clone_size: -
cdr3_length: 15
j_call: TRBJ1-1
d_call: TRBD1

cdr3_nt: TGTGCCAGTAGTATAGAAGGGCGTTTAGGAATGAACACTGAAGCTTTCTTT
cdr3_aa: CASSIEGRLGMNTEAFF
v_call: TRBV19
clone_size: -
cdr3_length: 17
j_call: TRBJ1-1
d_call: -

cdr3_nt: TGTGCCTGGGGACCGGGGGTCACTGAAGCTTTCTTT
cdr3_aa: CAWGPGVTEAFF
v_call: TRBV30
clone_size: -
cdr3_length: 12
j_call: TRBJ1-1
d_call: -

cdr3_nt: TGTGCCAGTAGCTCAAACCGGGGGGGCAGTGGCACTGAAGCTTTCTTT
cdr3_aa: CASSSNRGGSGTEAFF
v_call: TRBV19
clone_size: -
cdr3_length: 16
j_call: TRBJ1-1
d_call: -

cdr3_nt: TGTGCCACCAGTGTACGAGGGGGGAACACCGGGGAGCTGTTTTTT
cdr3_aa: CATSVRGGNTGELFF
v_call: TRBV24-1
clone_size: few
cdr3_length: 15
j_call: TRBJ2-2
d_call: -

cdr3_nt: TGTGCCAGCTTTGGACAGACTCTTTCTAACTATGGCTACACCTTC
cdr3_aa: CASFGQTLSNYGYTF
v_call: TRBV6-5
clone_size: -
cdr3_length: 15
j_call: TRBJ1-2
d_call: -

cdr3_nt: TGTGCCAGTATTCCTCAGCCCCATACGCAGTATTTT
cdr3_aa: CASIPQPHTQYF
v_call: TRBV19
clone_size: -
cdr3_length: 12
j_call: TRBJ2-3
d_call: -

cdr3_nt: TGCAGCGTTGCCCTACCGAGCTATGGCTACACCTTC
cdr3_aa: CSVALPSYGYTF
v_call: TRBV29-1
clone_size: -
cdr3_length: 12
j_call: TRBJ1-2
d_call: -

cdr3_nt: TGTGCCAGCAGATTGACAGGGCGAACTGAAGCTTTCTTT
cdr3_aa: CASRLTGRTEAFF
v_call: TRBV28
clone_size: -
cdr3_length: 13
j_call: TRBJ1-1
d_call: TRBD1

cdr3_nt: TGCGCCAGCAGCCAAGATCGCGGAGGGGGTACTTTAACCTACGAGCAATACTTC
cdr3_aa: CASSQDRGGGTLTYEQYF
v_call: TRBV4-1
clone_size: once
cdr3_length: 18
j_call: TRBJ2-7
d_call: -

cdr3_nt: TGTGCCAGCAGCGTAGGGGGGGGGAATTCACCCCTCCACTTT
cdr3_aa: CASSVGGGNSPLHF
v_call: TRBV9
clone_size: -
cdr3_length: 14
j_call: TRBJ1-6
d_call: -

cdr3_nt: TGTGCCAGCAGACAGGGGGGGTCCTACGAGCAGTACTTC
cdr3_aa: CASRQGGSYEQYF
v_call: TRBV7-9
clone_size: -
cdr3_length: 13
j_call: TRBJ2-7
d_call: -

cdr3_nt: TGTGCCAGCAGTCTACAGGGCTTAGGATTTGAAGCTTTCTTT
cdr3_aa: CASSLQGLGFEAFF
v_call: TRBV6-2/TRBV6-3
clone_size: -
cdr3_length: 14
j_call: TRBJ1-1
d_call: -

cdr3_nt: TGTGCCAGCTCACCCCGGCGGCCCGACGGCGAAAAACTGTTTTTT
cdr3_aa: CASSPRRPDGEKLFF
v_call: TRBV18
clone_size: -
cdr3_length: 15
j_call: TRBJ1-4
d_call: -

cdr3_nt: TGTGCCAGCAGCCGCGGGATCGGGGCCAACGTCCTGACTTTC
cdr3_aa: CASSRGIGANVLTF
v_call: TRBV7-3
clone_size: -
cdr3_length: 14
j_call: TRBJ2-6
d_call: -

cdr3_nt: TGTGCCAGCAGCTTAGGAGACATGCCACTTGGAAACACCATATATTTT
cdr3_aa: CASSLGDMPLGNTIYF
v_call: TRBV7-8
clone_size: -
cdr3_length: 16
j_call: TRBJ1-3
d_call: -

cdr3_nt: TGTGCCAGCAGCCAAGGTGGCAGGGCCACCCTCCACTTT
cdr3_aa: CASSQGGRATLHF
v_call: TRBV3-1/TRBV3-2
clone_size: -
cdr3_length: 13
j_call: TRBJ1-6
d_call: -

cdr3_nt: TGTGCCAGCAGCTTTAGCGGTACCGGGGATGAGCAGTTCTTC
cdr3_aa: CASSFSGTGDEQFF
v_call: TRBV7-3
clone_size: -
cdr3_length: 14
j_call: TRBJ2-1
d_call: -

cdr3_nt: TGTGCCAGCAGCGTCAGCGGGGGGGCCGAAGAACAGTACTTC
cdr3_aa: CASSVSGGAEEQYF
v_call: TRBV9
clone_size: -
cdr3_length: 14
j_call: TRBJ2-7
d_call: TRBD2

cdr3_nt: TGCGCCAGCAGCTTGGCCACAGGGAATACCGGGGAGCTGTTTTTT
cdr3_aa: CASSLATGNTGELFF
v_call: TRBV5-1
clone_size: -
cdr3_length: 15
j_call: TRBJ2-2
d_call: -

cdr3_nt: TGTGCCAGTAGTATTCGGGCTAGTACTGAGCAGTACTTC
cdr3_aa: CASSIRASTEQYF
v_call: TRBV19
clone_size: few
cdr3_length: 13
j_call: TRBJ2-7
d_call: -

cdr3_nt: TGTGCCAGCAGCCTACAGGGTGGGCTTACGGGGAATGAGCAGTTCTTC
cdr3_aa: CASSLQGGLTGNEQFF
v_call: TRBV7-2
clone_size: -
cdr3_length: 16
j_call: TRBJ2-1
d_call: -

cdr3_nt: TGTGCCAGCAATCGACAGGGGGCTGGGGGCTACACCTTC
cdr3_aa: CASNRQGAGGYTF
v_call: TRBV9
clone_size: once
cdr3_length: 13
j_call: TRBJ1-2
d_call: TRBD1

cdr3_nt: TGTGCCAGCAGCTCTGACAGGGGATACTATGGCTACACCTTC
cdr3_aa: CASSSDRGYYGYTF
v_call: TRBV7-2
clone_size: -
cdr3_length: 14
j_call: TRBJ1-2
d_call: TRBD1